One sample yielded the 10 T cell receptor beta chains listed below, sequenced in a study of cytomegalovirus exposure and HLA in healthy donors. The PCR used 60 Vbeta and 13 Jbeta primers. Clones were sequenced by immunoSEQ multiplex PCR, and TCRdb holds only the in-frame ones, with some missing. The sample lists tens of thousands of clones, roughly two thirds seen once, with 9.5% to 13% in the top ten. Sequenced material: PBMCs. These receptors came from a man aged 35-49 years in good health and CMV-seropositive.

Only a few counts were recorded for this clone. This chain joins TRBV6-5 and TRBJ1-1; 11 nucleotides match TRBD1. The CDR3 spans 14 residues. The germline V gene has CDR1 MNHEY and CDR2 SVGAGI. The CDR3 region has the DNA TGTGCTTCCGAGCTCGGGACAGGGGGGACTGAAGCTTTCTTT. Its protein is CASELGTGGTEAFF.

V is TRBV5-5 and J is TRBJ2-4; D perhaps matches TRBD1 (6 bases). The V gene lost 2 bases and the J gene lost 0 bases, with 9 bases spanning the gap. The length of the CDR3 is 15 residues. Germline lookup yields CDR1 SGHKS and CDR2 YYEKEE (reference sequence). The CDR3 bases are TGTGCCAGCAGCTTAACAGGGCTAGCCAAAAACATTCAGTACTTC. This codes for CASSLTGLAKNIQYF. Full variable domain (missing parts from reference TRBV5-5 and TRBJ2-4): DAGVTQSPTHLIKTRGQQVTLRCSPISGHKSVSWYQQVLGQGPQFIFQYYEKEERGRGNFPDRFSARQFPNYSSELNVNALLLGDSALYLCASSLTGLAKNIQYFGAGTRLSVL.

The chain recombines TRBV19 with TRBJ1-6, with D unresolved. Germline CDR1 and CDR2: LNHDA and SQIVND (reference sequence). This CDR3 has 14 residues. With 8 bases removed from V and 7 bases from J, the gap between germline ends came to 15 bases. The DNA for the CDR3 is TGTGCCAGTCGGTACGGGGTGAGGAATTCACCCCTCCACTTT. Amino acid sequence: CASRYGVRNSPLHF.

The CDR3 protein is CASTNPSRGHFYGYTF. The CDR3 coding sequence is TGTGCCAGCACTAACCCAAGCAGGGGGCACTTCTATGGCTACACCTTC. V is TRBV7-2 and J is TRBJ1-2, with 8 bases that match TRBD1. CDR1 is SGHTA, CDR2 FQGNSA, per germline. The CDR3 extends over 16 amino acids. V shed 7 bases, J shed 4 bases, and the junction held 14 bases outside the gene matches.

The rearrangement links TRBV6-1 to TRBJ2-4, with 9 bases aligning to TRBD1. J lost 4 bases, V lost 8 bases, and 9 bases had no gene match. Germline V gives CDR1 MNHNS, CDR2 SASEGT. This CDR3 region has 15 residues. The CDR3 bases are TGTGCCAGCGAAGGGGGGACAGGGAAAAAAAACATTCAGTACTTC. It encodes CASEGGTGKKNIQYF.

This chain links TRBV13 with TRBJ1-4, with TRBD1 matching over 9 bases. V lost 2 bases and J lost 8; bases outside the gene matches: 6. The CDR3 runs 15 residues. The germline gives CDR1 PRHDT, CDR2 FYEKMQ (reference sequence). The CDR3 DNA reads TGTGCCAGCAGCTTATCGGGACAGGGTATCGAAAAACTGTTTTTT. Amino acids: CASSLSGQGIEKLFF.

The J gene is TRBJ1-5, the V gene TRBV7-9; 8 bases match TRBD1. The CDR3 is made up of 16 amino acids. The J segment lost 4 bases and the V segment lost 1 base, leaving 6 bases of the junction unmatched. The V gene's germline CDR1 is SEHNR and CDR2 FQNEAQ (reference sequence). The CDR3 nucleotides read TGTGCCAGCAGCTTAGGGCAGGGGGCAGGTAATCAGCCCCAGCATTTT. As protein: CASSLGQGAGNQPQHF.

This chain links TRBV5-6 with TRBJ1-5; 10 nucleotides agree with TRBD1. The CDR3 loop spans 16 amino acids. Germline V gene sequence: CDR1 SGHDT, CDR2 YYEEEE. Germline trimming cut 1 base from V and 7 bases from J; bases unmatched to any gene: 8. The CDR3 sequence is CASSLMGQGLGQPQHF. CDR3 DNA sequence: TGTGCCAGCAGCTTGATGGGACAGGGGCTGGGACAGCCCCAGCATTTT.

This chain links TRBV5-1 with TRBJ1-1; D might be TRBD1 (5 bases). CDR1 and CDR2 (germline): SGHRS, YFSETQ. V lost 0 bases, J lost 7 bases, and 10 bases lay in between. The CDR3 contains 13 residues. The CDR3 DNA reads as TGCGCCAGCAGCTTGGCGGGGGAGAGTGAAGCTTTCTTT. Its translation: CASSLAGESEAFF.

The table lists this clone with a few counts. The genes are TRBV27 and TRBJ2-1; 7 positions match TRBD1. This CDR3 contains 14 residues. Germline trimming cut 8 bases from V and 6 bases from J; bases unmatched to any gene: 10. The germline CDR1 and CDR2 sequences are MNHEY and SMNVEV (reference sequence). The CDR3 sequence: CASSPGQIFNEQFF. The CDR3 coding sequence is TGTGCCAGCTCTCCGGGACAGATTTTCAATGAGCAGTTCTTC.